This TCR beta chain originates from a study of OX40 agonist ivuxolimab in advanced cancers. Study background: Dose-escalation cases comprised hepatocellular carcinoma, melanoma, renal cell or head and neck cancer. Antecedent anti-PD-1, anti-PD-L1 or anti-CTLA-4 therapy was permissible, with under 50% having received some.

Some clones are missing from TCRdb's copy, which holds only in-frame ones; the method was immunoSEQ multiplex PCR. The data show around 80,000 clones, with around 92% seen just once and about 9.4% held by the top ten. This CDR3 spans 14 amino acids. Germline assignment: CDR1 SGHVS and CDR2 FNYEAQ. V dropped 0 bases and J dropped 0 bases, with 6 bases sitting between them. The chain carries TRBV7-6 and TRBJ2-7; weak D call: TRBD2 (5 bases). The sample was CD4+ or CD8+ T cells sorted from blood, taken in a trial of the OX40 agonist ivuxolimab. This TCR was sampled from an adult with an advanced solid tumor such as melanoma, head and neck, liver or kidney cancer. CDR3 nucleotide sequence: TGTGCCAGCAGCTTAGCGGGGAGCTCCTACGAGCAGTACTTC. It specifies CASSLAGSSYEQYF.